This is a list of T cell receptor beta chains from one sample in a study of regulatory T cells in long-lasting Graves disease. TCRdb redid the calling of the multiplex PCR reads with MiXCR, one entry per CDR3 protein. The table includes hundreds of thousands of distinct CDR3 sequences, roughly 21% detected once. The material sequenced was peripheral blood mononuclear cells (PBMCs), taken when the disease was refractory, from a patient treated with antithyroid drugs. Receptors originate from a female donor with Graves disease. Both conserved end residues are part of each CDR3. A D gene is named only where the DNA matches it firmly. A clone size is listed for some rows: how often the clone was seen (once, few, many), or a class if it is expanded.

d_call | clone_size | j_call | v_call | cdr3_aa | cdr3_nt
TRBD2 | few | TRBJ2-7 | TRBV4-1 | CASSEIAGGGHEQYF | TGCGCCAGCAGCGAAATAGCGGGAGGGGGCCACGAGCAGTACTTC
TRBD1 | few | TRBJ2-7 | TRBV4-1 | CASSQDGSGQGAYEQYF | TGCGCCAGCAGCCAAGACGGGTCGGGACAGGGGGCTTACGAGCAGTACTTC
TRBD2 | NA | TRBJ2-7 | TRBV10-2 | CASSEGRTSAYYEQYF | TGCGCCAGCAGTGAGGGCCGGACTAGCGCCTACTACGAGCAGTACTTC
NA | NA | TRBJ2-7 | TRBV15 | CAIGDTDRCF | TGTGCCATCGGGGACACCGATCGGTGCTTC
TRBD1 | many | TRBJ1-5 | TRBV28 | CASSLPRTGYQPQHF | TGTGCCAGCAGTTTACCCCGGACAGGGTACCAGCCCCAGCATTTT
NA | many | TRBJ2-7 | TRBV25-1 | CASSDISTRVYEQYF | TGTGCCAGCAGTGACATCTCTACTCGGGTCTACGAGCAGTACTTC
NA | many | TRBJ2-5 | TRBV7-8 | CASSPGRNQETQYF | TGTGCCAGCAGCCCGGGCCGGAACCAAGAGACCCAGTACTTC
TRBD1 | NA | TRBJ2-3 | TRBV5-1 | CASSGDRSDTQYF | TGCGCCAGCAGCGGGGACAGATCAGATACGCAGTATTTT
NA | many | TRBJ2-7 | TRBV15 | CATSRDMIREQRDYEQYF | TGTGCCACCAGCAGAGATATGATCAGGGAACAGCGTGACTACGAGCAGTACTTC
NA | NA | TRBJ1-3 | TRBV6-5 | CASSYSPGGEINTIYF | TGTGCCAGCAGTTACTCCCCGGGGGGGGAGATCAACACCATATATTTT
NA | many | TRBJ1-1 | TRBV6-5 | CASSYSRVTEAFF | TGTGCCAGCAGTTACTCGCGGGTTACTGAAGCTTTCTTT
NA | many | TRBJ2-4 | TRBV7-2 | CASSSGLTLAKNIQYF | TGTGCCAGCAGCTCGGGACTGACGTTAGCCAAAAACATTCAGTACTTC
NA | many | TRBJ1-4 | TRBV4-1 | CASSQDLKLFF | TGCGCCAGCAGCCAAGACCTAAAACTGTTTTTT
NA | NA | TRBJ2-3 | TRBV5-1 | CASSLWKSTDTQYF | TGCGCCAGCAGCTTATGGAAAAGCACAGATACGCAGTATTTT